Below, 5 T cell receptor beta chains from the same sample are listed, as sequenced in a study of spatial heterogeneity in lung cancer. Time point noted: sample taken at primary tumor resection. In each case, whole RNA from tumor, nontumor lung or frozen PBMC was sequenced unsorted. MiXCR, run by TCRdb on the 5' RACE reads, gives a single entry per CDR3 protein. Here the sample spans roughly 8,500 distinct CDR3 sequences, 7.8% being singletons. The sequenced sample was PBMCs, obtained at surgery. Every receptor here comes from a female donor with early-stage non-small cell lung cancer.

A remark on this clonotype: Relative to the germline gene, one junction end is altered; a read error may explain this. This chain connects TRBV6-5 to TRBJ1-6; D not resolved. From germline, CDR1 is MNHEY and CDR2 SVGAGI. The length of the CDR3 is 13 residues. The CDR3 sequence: CVSCVGSSSPLHF. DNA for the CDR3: TGTGTCAGCTGTGTGGGCTCCAGTTCACCCCTCCACTTT.

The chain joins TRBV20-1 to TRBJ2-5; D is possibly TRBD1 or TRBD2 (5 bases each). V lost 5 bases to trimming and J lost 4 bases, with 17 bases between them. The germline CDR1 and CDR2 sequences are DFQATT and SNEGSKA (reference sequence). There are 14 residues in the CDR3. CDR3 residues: CSAVVGTEGETQYF. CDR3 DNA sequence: TGCAGTGCTGTCGTAGGGACCGAGGGAGAGACCCAGTACTTC.

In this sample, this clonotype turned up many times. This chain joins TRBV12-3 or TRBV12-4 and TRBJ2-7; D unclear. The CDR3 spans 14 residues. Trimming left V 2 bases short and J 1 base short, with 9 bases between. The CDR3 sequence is CASSLLGPSYEQYF. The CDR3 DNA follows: TGTGCCAGCAGTTTATTAGGGCCGTCCTACGAGCAGTACTTC.

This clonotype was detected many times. CDR3 residues: CASSPQTGSNEQFF. DNA of the CDR3: TGTGCCAGCTCACCACAGACGGGGAGCAATGAGCAGTTCTTC. The J gene is TRBJ2-1, the V gene TRBV18; possibly TRBD2 for D (5 bases). Germline V CDR1 and CDR2: KGHSH, LQKENI. Trimming took 1 base from V and 6 from J, leaving 10 bases between them. This CDR3 has 14 residues.

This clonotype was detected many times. CDR3 loop: CASSQLEPGADTQYF. The CDR3 coding sequence is TGCGCCAGCAGCCAGCTCGAGCCTGGGGCAGATACGCAGTATTTT. V gene TRBV4-1 combines with J gene TRBJ2-3, with no clear D. Germline V gives CDR1 MGHRA, CDR2 YSYEKL. CDR3 size: 15 residues. V lost 3 bases and J lost 4, with 14 bases in between.